The rows below give T cell receptor beta chains drawn from one sample of a study of blood T cell repertoires in COVID-19. Some clones are missing from TCRdb's copy, which holds only in-frame ones; the method was immunoSEQ multiplex PCR. The profile shows about 190,000 clones, more than 85% of them singletons. The sequenced sample consisted of peripheral blood. These receptors were obtained from a man aged 65 to 85 with active or convalescent COVID-19. Each CDR3 is given with its conserved first and last residue. The order of the fields is J gene, clone size, V gene, D gene, CDR3 protein, CDR3 DNA. A D gene is named only where the DNA matches it firmly. Clone size, where shown, is once, few, many, or a class for clones that have expanded.

TRBJ1-3 | . | TRBV7-2 | TRBD1 | CASSLSGGEYTIYF | TGTGCCAGCAGCTTATCAGGGGGAGAATACACCATATATTTT
TRBJ2-1 | . | TRBV5-3 | TRBD2 | CARSSAGGWASGSDEQFF | TGTGCCAGAAGCTCAGCGGGGGGATGGGCTAGCGGGAGTGATGAGCAGTTCTTC
TRBJ2-2 | once | TRBV19 | . | CASSRTEPGSHRELFF | TGTGCCAGTAGTCGCACTGAACCGGGTTCTCACCGGGAGCTGTTTTTT
TRBJ1-4 | once | TRBV11-2 | . | CASSPQAFPNEKLFF | TGTGCCAGCAGCCCACAGGCTTTCCCTAATGAAAAACTGTTTTTT
TRBJ2-7 | . | TRBV7-2 | TRBD2 | CASSLKRREVVQYF | TGTGCCAGCAGCTTGAAACGGCGGGAGGTAGTGCAGTACTTC
TRBJ1-5 | . | TRBV18 | TRBD1 | CASSPRSPGTEKSQPQHF | TGTGCCAGCTCACCTCGCTCACCCGGGACAGAAAAAAGTCAGCCCCAGCATTTT
TRBJ1-6 | . | TRBV5-6 | TRBD1 | CASGTGFNNSPLHF | TGTGCCAGCGGGACAGGTTTCAATAATTCACCCCTCCACTTT
TRBJ2-2 | once | TRBV5-1 | TRBD1 | CASSRDRLVGELFF | TGCGCCAGCAGCAGGGACAGGCTGGTCGGGGAGCTGTTTTTT
TRBJ2-2 | . | TRBV11-2 | . | CASSLDLGPGELFF | TGTGCCAGCAGCTTAGATCTGGGGCCCGGGGAGCTGTTTTTT
TRBJ2-7 | . | TRBV6-1 | TRBD1 | CASSESFGTGSYEQYF | TGTGCCAGCAGTGAATCTTTTGGGACAGGGTCCTACGAGCAGTACTTC
TRBJ1-2 | . | TRBV5-5 | TRBD1 | CASSPLDRGEYYGYTF | TGTGCCAGCAGCCCTCTCGACAGGGGGGAATACTATGGCTACACCTTC
TRBJ1-2 | . | TRBV7-2 | . | CASSLESGEGGYTF | TGTGCCAGCAGCTTAGAGTCAGGGGAGGGTGGCTACACCTTC
TRBJ2-5 | few | TRBV3-1/TRBV3-2 | TRBD2 | CASSHRLAGGTIRGTQYF | TGTGCCAGCAGCCACAGACTAGCGGGAGGGACGATAAGAGGGACCCAGTACTTC
TRBJ1-5 | . | TRBV28 | TRBD1 | CASSTRQGRGPQPQHF | TGTGCCAGCAGTACCAGACAGGGTAGGGGGCCTCAGCCCCAGCATTTT
TRBJ1-2 | . | TRBV27 | . | CASSLSTVSASGYTF | TGTGCCAGCAGTTTATCCACAGTGTCTGCCAGCGGCTACACCTTC
TRBJ1-4 | . | TRBV28 | . | CASSFSTRGTNEKLFF | TGTGCCAGCAGTTTTAGTACCAGGGGCACTAATGAAAAACTGTTTTTT
TRBJ2-7 | . | TRBV28 | TRBD1 | CASSLSRQGAGEQYF | TGTGCCAGCAGTTTGTCCCGACAGGGGGCGGGTGAGCAGTACTTC
TRBJ2-7 | . | TRBV5-4 | TRBD1 | CASSSGQLTYEQYF | TGTGCCAGCAGCTCGGGACAGTTAACCTACGAGCAGTACTTC
TRBJ2-5 | . | TRBV5-6 | . | CASSLGHLGTQYF | TGTGCCAGCAGCTTGGGGCACCTTGGGACCCAGTACTTC
TRBJ2-7 | . | TRBV4-1 | TRBD1 | CASSPQDRRSSYEQYF | TGCGCCAGCAGCCCTCAGGACAGGAGGAGCTCCTACGAGCAGTACTTC
TRBJ2-3 | . | TRBV2 | TRBD1 | CASSAGTASGGDTQYF | TGTGCCAGCAGTGCCGGGACAGCGAGCGGCGGAGATACGCAGTATTTT
TRBJ2-7 | . | TRBV7-9 | TRBD1 | CASSPLDRGYEQYF | TGTGCCAGCAGCCCACTCGACAGGGGGTACGAGCAGTACTTC
TRBJ2-7 | . | TRBV5-1 | TRBD1 | CASTVGTGAREQYF | TGCGCCAGCACCGTAGGGACAGGGGCGCGAGAGCAGTACTTC
TRBJ2-2 | . | TRBV12-3/TRBV12-4 | TRBD1 | CASRDRGTGELFF | TGTGCCAGCAGGGACAGGGGGACCGGGGAGCTGTTTTTT
TRBJ2-1 | . | TRBV5-4 | TRBD2 | CASKPGAREGRGYEQFF | TGTGCCAGCAAACCCGGAGCCCGGGAGGGCCGGGGTTATGAGCAGTTCTTC
TRBJ2-1 | . | TRBV5-5 | TRBD2 | CASSLFWRSGGVSEQFF | TGTGCCAGCAGCTTGTTTTGGCGGAGCGGGGGGGTCAGTGAGCAGTTCTTC
TRBJ1-1 | . | TRBV11-2 | . | CASSLGGLNTEAFF | TGTGCCAGCAGCTTAGGTGGGCTTAACACTGAAGCTTTCTTT
TRBJ2-5 | few | TRBV5-4 | TRBD2 | CASSSIAGGPQETQYF | TGTGCCAGCAGCTCAATAGCGGGAGGGCCACAGGAGACCCAGTACTTC
TRBJ1-2 | once | TRBV5-1 | . | CASSPEGGTRDYGYTF | TGCGCCAGCAGCCCCGAGGGAGGGACGAGGGACTATGGCTACACCTTC
TRBJ1-5 | . | TRBV28 | . | CASIPPPVSGYSNQPQHF | TGTGCCAGCATCCCCCCCCCGGTTTCGGGGTATAGCAATCAGCCCCAGCATTTT
TRBJ2-3 | . | TRBV6-6 | TRBD1 | CASSLGQVSDTQYF | TGTGCCAGCAGCTTAGGACAGGTATCAGATACGCAGTATTTT
TRBJ2-2 | . | TRBV2 | . | CASKDRGTGELFF | TGTGCCAGCAAGGATAGGGGGACCGGGGAGCTGTTTTTT
TRBJ1-2 | . | TRBV28 | TRBD1 | CASSAVYRGRDYGYTF | TGTGCCAGCAGTGCCGTTTACAGGGGGCGCGACTATGGCTACACCTTC